These 10 T cell receptor beta chains were sequenced from one sample in a study of shared clonotypes between healthy human individuals. Clones were read by immunoSEQ multiplex PCR, and TCRdb kept only the in-frame ones, dropping some. The table has about 490,000 clones, around 80% seen once. The sample consisted of PBMCs. Receptor source: a woman aged 40 to 55 in good health. Some clones in this sample may be carry-over from other donors' samples.

The V and J genes are TRBV9 and TRBJ2-1; 8 bases are shared with TRBD1. Germline V gene sequence: CDR1 SGDLS, CDR2 YYNGEE. With V trimmed by 1 base and J by 5 bases, 14 bases remained unmatched. This CDR3 region has 18 residues. The CDR3 DNA is TGTGCCAGCAGCGTACGAGGAGACGGGGGACAGGCGAACAATGAGCAGTTCTTC. Translating gives CASSVRGDGGQANNEQFF.

The chain has TRBV7-8 and TRBJ1-5; D perhaps matches TRBD1 (6 bases). Germline CDR1 SGHVS, CDR2 FQNEAQ. Trimming cost V 4 bases and J 5 bases, with 24 bases left between them. The CDR3 runs to 18 residues. CDR3 nucleotide sequence: TGTGCCAGCAGCTCAGAGAAACGTAGCCAGGGGAATCATCAGCCCCAGCATTTT. It codes for CASSSEKRSQGNHQPQHF.

The rearrangement uses TRBV21-1 and TRBJ1-5; the table gives TRBD1 as D, unverified against the DNA. TRBV21-1 is recorded as a pseudogene. This CDR3 has 14 residues. CDR3 DNA: TGTGCCAGCCAGGGGGACGGTGGCAATCAGCCCCAGCATTTT. Amino acid sequence: CASQGDGGNQPQHF.

V usage is TRBV5-6 and J usage is TRBJ1-3; no reliable D call. The germline V and J ends were trimmed by 3 bases and 2 bases, with 9 bases remaining between them. The CDR3 has 14 residues. The germline V gene has CDR1 SGHDT and CDR2 YYEEEE. CDR3 protein: CASSSRVPGNTIYF. In DNA, the CDR3 is TGTGCCAGCAGCTCAAGGGTCCCTGGAAACACCATATATTTT.

V usage is TRBV7-2 and J usage is TRBJ2-3; D might be TRBD2 (6 bases). CDR3 length: 15 amino acids. V was pared by 7 bases and J by 0 bases, with 14 bases between. Germline V CDR1 and CDR2: SGHTA, FQGNSA. The CDR3 DNA follows: TGTGCCAGCACCCGGACTAACCCTAGCACAGATACGCAGTATTTT. This codes for CASTRTNPSTDTQYF. Full variable domain (rest looked up from reference TRBV7-2 and TRBJ2-3): GAGVSQSPSNKVTEKGKDVELRCDPISGHTALYWYRQSLGQGLEFLIYFQGNSAPDKSGLPSDRFSAERTGGSVSTLTIQRTQQEDSAVYLCASTRTNPSTDTQYFGPGTRLTVL.

With regard to this clone: This sample also contains other DNA sequences that code for the same CDR3. The chain is built from TRBV4-2 and TRBJ2-2, with D hard to call. The germline V gene has CDR1 LGHNA and CDR2 YNFKEQ. There are 15 residues in the CDR3. Between the trimmed V and J ends, which lost 0 bases and 0 bases, there was a span of 5 bases. Written as DNA, the CDR3 is TGTGCCAGCAGCCAAGACAGCCCGAACACCGGGGAGCTGTTTTTT. Translation: CASSQDSPNTGELFF.

This chain uses TRBV7-9 with TRBJ2-7; the D gene is possibly TRBD2 (6 bases). Germline V gene sequence: CDR1 SEHNR, CDR2 FQNEAQ (reference sequence). The ends were cut back, 2 bases at V and 6 bases at J, with 14 bases in the middle. CDR3 length: 14 amino acids. The CDR3 spells CASSLSGGTLEQYF. The CDR3 bases are TGTGCCAGCAGCTTAAGCGGCGGGACTCTCGAGCAGTACTTC.

The chain has TRBV28 and TRBJ2-7; D uncertain. V lost 6 bases and J lost 2, with 8 bases in between. The CDR3 has 12 residues. In germline, CDR1 is MDHEN, CDR2 SYDVKM. CDR3 loop: CASRASAYEQYF. The CDR3 DNA reads as TGTGCCAGCAGAGCCTCCGCCTACGAGCAGTACTTC. Together with reference TRBV28 and TRBJ2-7, the CDR3 gives the full variable domain: DVKVTQSSRYLVKRTGEKVFLECVQDMDHENMFWYRQDPGLGLRLIYFSYDVKMKEKGDIPEGYSVSREKKERFSLILESASTNQTSMYLCASRASAYEQYFGPGTRLTVT.

To note about this clone: The sample carries other DNA sequences with the same CDR3. The V and J genes are TRBV5-1 and TRBJ2-5, with 7 nucleotides matching TRBD1. Germline lookup yields CDR1 SGHRS and CDR2 YFSETQ. The CDR3 runs to 13 residues. After removal of 2 bases from V and 5 bases from J, the junction contained 3 bases not matched to a gene. This chain's CDR3 is CASSLGGEETQYF. The DNA of the CDR3 is TGCGCCAGCAGCTTAGGGGGCGAGGAGACCCAGTACTTC.

The rearrangement uses TRBV7-2 and TRBJ2-1; 9 bases align to TRBD2. The CDR3 is 16 residues long. The trim removed 4 bases at V and 0 bases at J, leaving 4 bases unmatched. Germline V gene lookup returns CDR1 SGHTA and CDR2 FQGNSA. Written as DNA, the CDR3 is TGTGCCAGCAGCTCTAGCGGGGCGAGCTCCTACAATGAGCAGTTCTTC. Protein sequence: CASSSSGASSYNEQFF.